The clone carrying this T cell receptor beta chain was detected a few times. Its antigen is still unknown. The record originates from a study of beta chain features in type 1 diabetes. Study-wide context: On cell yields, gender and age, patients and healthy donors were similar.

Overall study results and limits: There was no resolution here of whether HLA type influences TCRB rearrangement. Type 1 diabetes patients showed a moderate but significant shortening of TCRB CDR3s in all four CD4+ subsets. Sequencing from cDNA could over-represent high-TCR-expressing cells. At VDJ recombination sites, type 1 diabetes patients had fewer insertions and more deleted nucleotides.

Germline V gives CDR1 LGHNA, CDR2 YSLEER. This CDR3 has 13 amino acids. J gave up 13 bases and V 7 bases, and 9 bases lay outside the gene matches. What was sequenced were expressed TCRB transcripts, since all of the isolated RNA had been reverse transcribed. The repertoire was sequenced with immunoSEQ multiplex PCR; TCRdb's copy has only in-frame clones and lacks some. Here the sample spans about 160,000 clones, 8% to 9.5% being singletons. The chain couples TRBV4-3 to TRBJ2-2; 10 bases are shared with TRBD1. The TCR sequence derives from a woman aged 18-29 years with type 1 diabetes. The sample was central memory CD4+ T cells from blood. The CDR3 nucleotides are TGCGCCAGCACGTCGGGACAGGGGTCGGGGCTGTTTTTT. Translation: CASTSGQGSGLFF.